What follows are 8 T cell receptor beta chains derived from one specimen sequenced in a study of a mutant IDH1 vaccine in newly diagnosed glioma. The time point: baseline, week 1 (first vaccination visit). Treatment in this sample: pre-vaccination baseline after standard-of-care therapy. Produced via immunoSEQ multiplex PCR; TCRdb's table is partial and in-frame only. The repertoire holds about 32,000 clones, with more than 65% as singletons. The starting material was PBMCs, obtained from a glioma patient treated with radiotherapy, temozolomide or both. These receptor sequences come from a man aged 30-40 years with glioma.

This clone was seen just once. The genes are TRBV6-1 and TRBJ1-5; 8 positions match TRBD1. This CDR3 comprises 12 residues. Germline V CDR1 and CDR2: MNHNS, SASEGT. V dropped 8 bases and J dropped 7; count of bases not matched to a gene: 4. The CDR3 nucleotides are TGTGCCAGCGAGGACAGGGCACAGCCCCAGCATTTT. Translated, it gives CASEDRAQPQHF.

CDR3 protein: CASSVESGARGELFF. CDR3 bases: TGTGCCAGCAGCGTAGAGAGCGGGGCTCGCGGGGAGCTGTTTTTT. The genes are TRBV9 and TRBJ2-2, with 7 bases that match TRBD2. The length of the CDR3 is 15 residues. Germline V gives CDR1 SGDLS, CDR2 YYNGEE. Losses at the gene ends were 0 bases for V and 7 bases for J; bases not matched to a gene: 6.

The rearrangement joins TRBV5-6 to TRBJ2-5; 7 bases agree with TRBD1. V gave up 4 bases and J gave up 4 bases; unmatched junction bases: 10. The length of the CDR3 is 15 residues. Per germline, CDR1 SGHDT and CDR2 YYEEEE. The CDR3 region is CASSPLTGSGETQYF. The CDR3 nucleotides read TGTGCCAGCAGCCCCCTGACAGGGAGTGGAGAGACCCAGTACTTC.

The chain recombines TRBV19 with TRBJ1-1; a possible D gene is TRBD1 (5 bases). There are 14 residues in the CDR3. V shed 6 bases and J shed 1 base, with 12 bases lying between them. The germline V gene encodes CDR1 LNHDA and CDR2 SQIVND (reference sequence). The DNA of the CDR3 is TGTGCCAGTAGCAGCTCCGGGGGGAACACTGAAGCTTTCTTT. Encoded protein: CASSSSGGNTEAFF.

The chain uses TRBV6-1 and TRBJ2-3; D is unclear. The CDR3 spans 15 residues. V lost 4 bases and J 5 bases, leaving 16 bases between the germline ends. Germline CDR1 MNHNS, CDR2 SASEGT. CDR3 amino acids: CASSALPEAGDTQYF. CDR3 DNA sequence: TGTGCCAGCAGTGCCTTACCTGAAGCTGGAGATACGCAGTATTTT.

This clone was recorded a few times. The J gene is TRBJ1-5, the V gene TRBV28; D ambiguous. CDR1 is MDHEN, CDR2 SYDVKM, per germline. The CDR3 runs to 14 residues. V lost 2 bases and J 2 bases, leaving 7 bases between the germline ends. The CDR3 protein is CASSLVVGNQPQHF. For the CDR3, the DNA is TGTGCCAGCAGTTTAGTCGTGGGCAATCAGCCCCAGCATTTT. Full variable domain (rest looked up from reference TRBV28 and TRBJ1-5): DVKVTQSSRYLVKRTGEKVFLECVQDMDHENMFWYRQDPGLGLRLIYFSYDVKMKEKGDIPEGYSVSREKKERFSLILESASTNQTSMYLCASSLVVGNQPQHFGDGTRLSIL.

The rearrangement uses TRBV4-3 and TRBJ2-2; D gene ambiguous. Trimming took off 4 bases at V and 2 bases at J, with 26 bases between the two ends. Germline V gene sequence: CDR1 LGHNA, CDR2 YSLEER. This CDR3 region has 20 residues. CDR3 DNA: TGCGCCAGCAGCCGGCAAGCCCGGCCCCTGCTACTCCGCAACACCGGGGAGCTGTTTTTT. The encoded protein is CASSRQARPLLLRNTGELFF.

The V and J genes are TRBV6-6 and TRBJ1-3, with D unresolved. Germline CDR1 and CDR2: MNHNY and SVGAGI (reference sequence). V lost 2 bases and J 0 bases, leaving 8 bases between the germline ends. The CDR3 has 15 amino acids. This CDR3 is CASSYMGYSGNTIYF. The CDR3 nucleotides are TGTGCCAGCAGTTACATGGGATACTCTGGAAACACCATATATTTT.